This T cell receptor beta chain was sequenced during a study of cytomegalovirus exposure and HLA in healthy donors. The PCR ran on 60 Vbeta and 13 Jbeta primers. The table came from immunoSEQ multiplex PCR; TCRdb's copy has only in-frame clones and leaves some out. Found here are 150,000 to 200,000 clones, 75% to 80% of them singletons; the top ten hold just over 3%. The CDR3 runs 14 residues. V lost 2 bases to trimming and J lost 3 bases, with 11 bases between them. The V gene's germline CDR1 is SGHNT and CDR2 YENEEA. V usage is TRBV11-3 and J usage is TRBJ2-7; perhaps TRBD1 as D (5 bases). The sequence came from a woman aged 35 to 49 in good health and CMV-seronegative. Specimen: PBMCs. CDR3 in amino acids: CASSLQGIGYEQYF. CDR3 sequence (DNA): TGTGCCAGCAGCTTACAGGGAATTGGCTACGAGCAGTACTTC.